Below, 8 T cell receptor beta chains from the same sample are listed, as sequenced in a study of blood T cell repertoires in COVID-19. TCRdb's table, derived via immunoSEQ multiplex PCR, lists solely in-frame clones and lacks some. The sample lists just under 95,000 clones, about four fifths seen once, with over 15% in the top ten. Sequencing input: peripheral blood. These TCRs come from a human donor in a cohort sampled during active COVID-19.

V and J are TRBV5-1 and TRBJ1-1, with D unclear. The V gene lost 4 bases and the J gene lost 4 bases, with 14 bases spanning the gap. Looked up from germline, CDR1 is SGHRS and CDR2 is YFSETQ. The CDR3 runs to 14 residues. The CDR3 DNA sequence: TGCGCCAGCAGCCCACTGCGGGGTAGCACTGAAGCTTTCTTT. Protein sequence: CASSPLRGSTEAFF.

This clone was counted once. V gene TRBV6-4 combines with J gene TRBJ1-6, with D maybe TRBD1 (6 bases). Germline CDR1 and CDR2: MRHNA and SNTAGT. CDR3 size: 15 residues. The V and J ends lost 3 bases and 4 bases respectively, with 10 bases between them. CDR3 sequence reads: CASSETGRYNSPLHF. The CDR3 DNA is TGTGCCAGCAGTGAAACAGGGAGATATAATTCACCCCTCCACTTT.

The chain uses TRBV3-1 (or the pseudogene TRBV3-2) and TRBJ2-7, with TRBD2 matching 7 bases. Germline CDR1 LGHDT, CDR2 YNNKEL (reference sequence). V dropped 4 bases and J dropped 6; count of bases not matched to a gene: 12. This CDR3 is built from 15 residues. The CDR3 is CASSPWGWEGGEQYF. CDR3 nucleotides: TGTGCCAGCAGCCCGTGGGGATGGGAGGGCGGCGAGCAGTACTTC.

The V and J genes are TRBV28 and TRBJ2-7, with 7 positions matching TRBD2. This CDR3 has 15 residues. The J segment lost 4 bases and the V segment lost 2 bases, leaving 8 bases of the junction unmatched. Germline CDR1 is MDHEN and CDR2 is SYDVKM. Here the CDR3 DNA reads TGTGCCAGCAGTTTAAGGGCTAGCGGACCGTACGAGCAGTACTTC. Protein: CASSLRASGPYEQYF.

V usage is TRBV10-3 and J usage is TRBJ1-2; maybe TRBD1 (5 bases). The ends were cut back, 6 bases at V and 6 bases at J, with 14 bases in the middle. This CDR3 has 13 amino acids. Germline lookup yields CDR1 ENHRY and CDR2 SYGVKD. The CDR3 nucleotides read TGTGCCATCAGGAATGAGATGGGGCATGGCTACACCTTC. This gives the protein CAIRNEMGHGYTF.

The V gene is TRBV4-1, the J gene TRBJ1-5, with D unresolved. V shed 1 base and J shed 4 bases, with 5 bases lying between them. The length of the CDR3 is 13 residues. CDR1 and CDR2 from the germline V gene are MGHRA and YSYEKL. CDR3 region: CASSQGANQPQHF. For the CDR3, the DNA is TGCGCCAGCAGCCAAGGAGCAAATCAGCCCCAGCATTTT.

The table lists this clone with a few counts. This chain joins TRBV5-1 and TRBJ2-7; weak D call: TRBD2 (6 bases). The CDR3 sequence is 13 residues long. Germline loops: CDR1 SGHRS, CDR2 YFSETQ. Trimming shortened V by 4 bases and J by 2 bases, and 10 bases separated the two germline ends. In nucleotides, the CDR3 is TGCGCCAGCAGCGAAGGGAGGACCTACGAGCAGTACTTC. As protein: CASSEGRTYEQYF.

The chain recombines TRBV2 with TRBJ2-3, with unresolved D. CDR1 and CDR2 (germline): SNHLY, FYNNEI. The V and J ends lost 4 bases and 5 bases respectively, with 4 bases between them. This CDR3 has 11 amino acids. The CDR3 DNA is TGTGCCAGCAGTGGACTAGATACGCAGTATTTT. Translation: CASSGLDTQYF.